These 28 T cell receptor beta chains were sequenced from one sample in a study of blood T cell repertoires in COVID-19 (dated by TCRdb to about 2020). Receptors were amplified or captured by the immunoSEQ multiplex PCR assay. TCRdb's version of the immuneACCESS table is confined to in-frame rearrangements and falls short of the full clone set. An unresolved V gene accounts for under half of the shortfall where checked; the remainder is of unknown origin. This sample lists 180,000 or so clones; roughly 82% were detected once. Roughly 15% of the sample belongs to the ten largest clones. The sample was PBMCs or T cells enriched from blood (not recorded which). These receptors were taken from a man aged 45-65 years who had recovered from COVID-19.

The chain couples TRBV19 to TRBJ2-1; 8 nucleotides align to TRBD1. This CDR3 contains 14 residues. After removal of 5 bases from V and 8 bases from J, the junction contained 8 bases not matched to a gene. Germline CDR1 reads LNHDA; CDR2 reads SQIVND (reference sequence). As DNA, the CDR3 is TGTGCCAGTAGTCCAAGACAGGGGCTCGATGAGCAGTTCTTC. This sequence encodes CASSPRQGLDEQFF.

This rearrangement joins TRBV7-2 to TRBJ2-2, with D possibly matching TRBD1 (5 bases). CDR1 is SGHTA, CDR2 FQGNSA, per germline. The CDR3 is made up of 13 amino acids. V was trimmed by 1 base and J by 7 bases, leaving 7 bases between them. CDR3 coding DNA: TGTGCCAGCAGCTTAGTCCAGGGCGGGGAGCTGTTTTTT. Translation: CASSLVQGGELFF.

The chain employs TRBV23-1 and TRBJ1-1; 7 bases are shared with TRBD1. TRBV23-1 is designated an ORF whose function remains uncertain. The CDR3 sequence is 15 residues long. Losses at the gene ends were 0 bases for V and 1 base for J; bases not matched to a gene: 2. CDR3 bases: TGCGCCAGCAGTCAATCGGGACAGCAGAACACTGAAGCTTTCTTT. It codes for CASSQSGQQNTEAFF.

The chain has TRBV11-2 and TRBJ1-6, with D hard to call. V was clipped by 0 bases and J by 10 bases, with 10 bases between them. Germline V gene lookup returns CDR1 SGHAT and CDR2 FQNNGV. The CDR3 is 14 residues long. CDR3 amino acids: CASSLERVGSPLHF. CDR3 nucleotide sequence: TGTGCCAGCAGCTTAGAGAGGGTTGGGTCACCCCTCCACTTT.

The CDR3 here is CASSGLNSYEQYF. CDR3 nucleotides: TGTGCCAGCAGTGGACTGAACTCCTACGAGCAGTACTTC. The chain couples TRBV12-3 or TRBV12-4 to TRBJ2-7; perhaps TRBD2 as D (5 bases). The CDR3 runs to 13 residues. Deletions cut 5 bases from V and 0 bases from J, with 8 bases between.

This clone has only one observation. The CDR3 loop is CASTVGRGEKLFF. DNA for the CDR3: TGCGCCAGCACGGTAGGGAGGGGCGAAAAACTGTTTTTT. The chain recombines TRBV5-1 with TRBJ1-4; possibly TRBD1 for D (5 bases). CDR3 size: 13 residues. Trimming removed 6 bases at V and 8 bases at J, with 14 bases between. CDR1 is SGHRS and CDR2 is YFSETQ in the germline V gene.

This chain links TRBV21-1 with TRBJ1-1; no DNA check was done on the table's D call, TRBD1. TRBV21-1 constitutes a pseudogene. The CDR3 has 13 amino acids. The CDR3 coding sequence is TGTGCCAGCAGCAAACAGATAAACACTGAAGCTTTCTTT. It encodes CASSKQINTEAFF.

The V call is TRBV5-1, the J call TRBJ1-2; D gene unclear. The V and J ends lost 4 bases and 8 bases respectively, with 15 bases between them. The CDR3 extends over 13 amino acids. The germline V gene has CDR1 SGHRS and CDR2 YFSETQ. CDR3 sequence (DNA): TGCGCCAGCAGCCCCGGGATCCTCGGGGGCTACACCTTC. Its protein product is CASSPGILGGYTF.

V and J are TRBV5-1 and TRBJ2-5; D uncertain. The CDR3 is 14 residues long. The V end was cut by 2 bases, the J end by 0 bases, with 8 bases between. Germline V gene data show CDR1 as SGHRS and CDR2 as YFSETQ. The CDR3 coding sequence is TGCGCCAGCAGCTTATTACTTAACCAAGAGACCCAGTACTTC. Protein sequence: CASSLLLNQETQYF.

The genes are TRBV28 and TRBJ1-2; D might be TRBD1 (6 bases). The CDR3 consists of 12 residues. Trimming took off 7 bases at V and 5 bases at J, with 11 bases between the two ends. CDR1 is MDHEN, CDR2 SYDVKM, per germline. This CDR3 is CASTTGPYGYTF. The CDR3 DNA reads as TGTGCCAGCACCACAGGGCCATATGGCTACACCTTC.

The CDR3: CASSQSEGRPQHF. The CDR3 region has the DNA TGTGCCAGCTCACAGTCGGAGGGCCGGCCCCAGCATTTT. This chain connects TRBV18 to TRBJ1-5; D is undetermined. This CDR3 spans 13 amino acids. The germline CDR1 and CDR2 sequences are KGHSH and LQKENI. Trimming took off 4 bases at V and 9 bases at J, with 13 bases between the two ends.

This clone was seen more than once but under ten times. The gene calls are TRBV6-5 and TRBJ2-1; 12 positions match TRBD2. V was pared by 6 bases and J by 6 bases, with 6 bases of the junction left unmatched. From germline, CDR1 is MNHEY and CDR2 SVGAGI. This CDR3 comprises 15 residues. The chain's CDR3 is CASSPLAGGPNEQFF. The CDR3 DNA sequence: TGTGCCAGCAGCCCCCTAGCGGGGGGGCCCAATGAGCAGTTCTTC.

Points on this clone: This sequence may be a read error, since a much larger clone differs from it by one base. The chain combines TRBV7-8 with TRBJ2-3; the D is unclear. CDR3 length equals 13 residues. The V end lost 5 bases, the J end lost 0 bases, and 6 bases lay between the germline ends. The germline V gene encodes CDR1 SGHVS and CDR2 FQNEAQ. Here the CDR3 DNA reads TGTGCCAGCAGCACCACAAGCACAGATACGCAGTATTTT. Translated, it gives CASSTTSTDTQYF.

This clone was counted a few times. The chain joins TRBV3-1 (or the pseudogene TRBV3-2) to TRBJ2-5, with TRBD2 as a possible D gene (5 bases). Trimming took 1 base from V and 0 from J, leaving 18 bases between them. The V gene's germline CDR1 is LGHDT and CDR2 YNNKEL (reference sequence). The CDR3 loop spans 18 amino acids. The CDR3 DNA follows: TGTGCCAGCAGCCAAGCGGTGGGCGTAGCGATGTACCAAGAGACCCAGTACTTC. Translating it yields CASSQAVGVAMYQETQYF.

The V call is TRBV4-1, the J call TRBJ1-5; possible D gene TRBD1, 6 bases. This CDR3 has 15 amino acids. The V gene's germline CDR1 is MGHRA and CDR2 YSYEKL. The V end was cut by 1 base, the J end by 3 bases, with 10 bases between. The chain's CDR3 is CASSQAGQNNQPQHF. In DNA form, the CDR3 reads TGCGCCAGCAGCCAAGCCGGACAGAACAATCAGCCCCAGCATTTT.

The gene calls are TRBV5-1 and TRBJ2-7; 10 bases fit TRBD2. Germline CDR1 is SGHRS and CDR2 is YFSETQ. CDR3 length: 15 residues. J lost 7 bases, V lost 6 bases, and 13 bases had no gene match. CDR3 in amino acids: CASNSGGPVIGEQYF. The CDR3 bases are TGCGCCAGCAATAGCGGGGGGCCCGTGATCGGAGAGCAGTACTTC.

The J gene is TRBJ2-7, the V gene TRBV11-2, with 8 bases aligning to TRBD1. Germline lookup yields CDR1 SGHAT and CDR2 FQNNGV. Trimming cost V 5 bases and J 6 bases; bases outside gene matches: 3. The CDR3 has 12 residues. The CDR3 DNA reads TGTGCCAGCAGCGTCGACAGGGGCGAGCAGTACTTC. It encodes CASSVDRGEQYF.

This rearrangement joins TRBV11-2 to TRBJ2-5, with 8 bases fitting TRBD2. The CDR3 contains 15 residues. CDR1 SGHAT and CDR2 FQNNGV come from the germline V gene. With 1 base clipped from V and 5 bases from J, the junction kept 6 bases outside the gene matches. The CDR3 sequence is CASSLGEASGETQYF. The CDR3 nucleotides are TGTGCCAGCAGCTTAGGGGAGGCTAGCGGGGAGACCCAGTACTTC.

The V and J genes are TRBV19 and TRBJ1-5; D might be TRBD1 (5 bases). V was shortened by 5 bases and J by 0 bases, with 8 bases between the two germline ends. The germline CDR1 and CDR2 sequences are LNHDA and SQIVND (reference sequence). The CDR3 has 14 amino acids. The CDR3 bases are TGTGCCAGTAGTCAGACAGATAGCAATCAGCCCCAGCATTTT. Protein sequence: CASSQTDSNQPQHF.

This chain links TRBV6-5 with TRBJ1-5; 10 bases fit TRBD1. Unmatched junction bases numbered 6, after V lost 6 bases and J lost 7 bases. This CDR3 has 14 residues. The germline V gene encodes CDR1 MNHEY and CDR2 SVGAGI. The CDR3: CASSKDRGAQPQHF. CDR3 in DNA: TGTGCCAGCAGCAAGGACAGGGGGGCACAGCCCCAGCATTTT.

This clone was picked up a small number of times. The rearrangement joins TRBV6-2 or TRBV6-3 to TRBJ1-5; the match to TRBD1 covers 11 bases. With 4 bases clipped from V and 4 bases from J, the junction kept 9 bases outside the gene matches. Germline CDR1 reads MNHEY; CDR2 reads SVGEGT. The CDR3 runs to 17 residues. The chain's CDR3 is CASSSGDRGFRNQPQHF. The CDR3 nucleotides are TGTGCCAGCAGTTCGGGGGACAGGGGGTTTCGGAATCAGCCCCAGCATTTT.

This clone was counted once. This chain uses TRBV7-8 with TRBJ2-5; tentative D call: TRBD1 (7 bases). Germline V gene lookup returns CDR1 SGHVS and CDR2 FQNEAQ. CDR3 length equals 15 residues. Trimming stripped 5 bases from V and 3 bases from J, with 16 bases between. The CDR3 sequence: CASSRGGAGKETQYF. In DNA form, the CDR3 reads TGTGCCAGCAGCCGAGGGGGCGCGGGGAAAGAGACCCAGTACTTC.

The V and J genes are TRBV18 and TRBJ2-7; a possible D gene is TRBD2 (5 bases). With 6 bases removed from V and 0 bases from J, the gap between germline ends came to 6 bases. CDR1 and CDR2 from the germline V gene are KGHSH and LQKENI. The CDR3 sequence is 12 residues long. DNA for the CDR3: TGTGCCAGCTCCGGGGTCTCCTACGAGCAGTACTTC. This sequence encodes CASSGVSYEQYF.

The chain employs TRBV5-4 and TRBJ2-3; TRBD2 matches 10 bases. The CDR3 has 15 amino acids. V lost 5 bases and J lost 5; bases outside the gene matches: 8. Germline V gives CDR1 SGHNT, CDR2 YYREEE (reference sequence). The DNA for the CDR3 is TGTGCCAGCAGTCGGAGCGGGGGGGCTAAAGATACGCAGTATTTT. Translating gives CASSRSGGAKDTQYF.

V gene TRBV5-4 combines with J gene TRBJ2-3; 14 nucleotides match TRBD2. CDR3 length: 16 residues. J lost 4 bases, V lost 3 bases, and 4 bases had no gene match. Looked up from germline, CDR1 is SGHNT and CDR2 is YYREEE (reference sequence). CDR3 region: CASSSRLAGGPDTQYF. CDR3 DNA: TGTGCCAGCAGCTCGCGACTAGCGGGGGGGCCAGATACGCAGTATTTT.

V usage is TRBV9 and J usage is TRBJ1-1, with D possibly TRBD1 on 5 matching bases. The CDR3 totals 15 residues. CDR1 and CDR2 (germline): SGDLS, YYNGEE. Trimming pared 3 bases from V and 1 base from J, leaving 13 bases between. The CDR3, as DNA: TGTGCCAGCAGCGAGACGACAGCTACGAACACTGAAGCTTTCTTT. It codes for CASSETTATNTEAFF.

The chain links TRBV3-1 (or the pseudogene TRBV3-2) to TRBJ1-5; D uncertain. With 0 bases removed from V and 3 bases from J, the gap between germline ends came to 3 bases. The CDR3 loop spans 13 amino acids. Germline V CDR1 and CDR2: LGHDT, YNNKEL (reference sequence). For the CDR3, the DNA is TGTGCCAGCAGCCAAGACATCAATCAGCCCCAGCATTTT. It specifies CASSQDINQPQHF.

This chain links TRBV5-4 with TRBJ2-5; perhaps TRBD2 as D (6 bases). This CDR3 comprises 15 residues. Germline V lookup: CDR1 SGHNT, CDR2 YYREEE (reference sequence). The germline V and J ends were trimmed by 0 bases and 2 bases, with 11 bases remaining between them. This chain's CDR3 is CASSLGPGEQETQYF. The CDR3 DNA sequence: TGTGCCAGCAGCTTGGGTCCGGGGGAACAAGAGACCCAGTACTTC.